The present entry profiles one T cell receptor beta chain with its context. Its antigen is unidentified. PCR employed 60 Vbeta and 13 Jbeta primers. Profiled with immunoSEQ multiplex PCR; TCRdb holds only in-frame clones, not every one. Of 130,000 or so clones in the sample, 75% to 85% are singletons; the top ten hold 2.5% to 3%. This entry belongs to a study of cytomegalovirus exposure and HLA in healthy donors. Germline CDR1 is MNHEY and CDR2 is SMNVEV (reference sequence). The CDR3 consists of 14 residues. V was clipped by 4 bases and J by 5 bases; unmatched bases: 5. Study outcomes and limitations: After further analysis at a later stage, some 15,000 TCR beta sequences were associated with HLA alleles at 0.05 false discovery rate. TCR beta chains numbering some 160 were designated cytomegalovirus-associated.

The TCR was taken from a woman aged 18-29 years in good health and CMV-seropositive. The chain joins TRBV27 to TRBJ2-7, with TRBD1 matching over 10 bases. The sequencing input was PBMCs. The CDR3 bases are TGTGCCAGCAGTTGGGGACAGGGGATGGACGAGCAGTACTTC. The encoded protein is CASSWGQGMDEQYF.